This TCR beta chain was recovered during a study of OX40 agonist ivuxolimab in advanced cancers. Germline V gene lookup returns CDR1 PRHDT and CDR2 FYEKMQ (reference sequence). Trimming removed 1 base at V and 0 bases at J, with 10 bases between. The CDR3 is 15 amino acids. The repertoire was sequenced with immunoSEQ multiplex PCR; TCRdb's copy has only in-frame clones and lacks some. The table includes 55,000 to 85,000 clones, 65% to 90% detected once. This clone was picked up a small number of times. The clonotype comes from an adult with an advanced solid tumor such as melanoma, head and neck, liver or kidney cancer. This chain uses TRBV13 with TRBJ2-7; D is ambiguous. The starting material was CD4+ or CD8+ T cells sorted from blood, obtained in a trial of the OX40 agonist ivuxolimab. CDR3 sequence reads: CASSLEDSNSYEQYF. DNA of the CDR3: TGTGCCAGCAGCTTAGAAGACTCAAACTCCTACGAGCAGTACTTC.